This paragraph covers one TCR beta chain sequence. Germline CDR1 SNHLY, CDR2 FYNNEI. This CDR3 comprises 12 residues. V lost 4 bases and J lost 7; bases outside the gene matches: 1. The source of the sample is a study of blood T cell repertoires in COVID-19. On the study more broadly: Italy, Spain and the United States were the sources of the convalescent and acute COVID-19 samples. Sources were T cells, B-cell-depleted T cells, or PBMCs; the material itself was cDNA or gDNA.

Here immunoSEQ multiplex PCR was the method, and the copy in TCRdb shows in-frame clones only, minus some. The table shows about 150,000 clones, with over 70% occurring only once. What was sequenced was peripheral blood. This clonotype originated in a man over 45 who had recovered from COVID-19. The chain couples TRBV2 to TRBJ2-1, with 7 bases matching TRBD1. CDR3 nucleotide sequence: TGTGCCAGCAGTGGACAGGGAAATGAGCAGTTCTTC. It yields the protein CASSGQGNEQFF.